The source of this T cell receptor (beta chain) is a study of cytomegalovirus exposure and HLA in healthy donors. Overall study findings and caveats: TCR sequences were mostly rare, though some public TCRs occurred in many donors. According to reports, the classifier identified cytomegalovirus status with high specificity and sensitivity.

To note about this clone: The antigen remains unidentified.

Sequencing used immunoSEQ multiplex PCR; TCRdb keeps in-frame clones, though not all of them. The profile shows 160,000 or so clones, around nine tenths of them singletons. CDR1 is LNHDA and CDR2 is SQIVND in the germline V gene (reference sequence). J gave up 4 bases and V 9 bases, and 4 bases lay outside the gene matches. CDR3 size: 12 residues. Sequencing input: PBMCs. This sequence originates from a man aged 18 to 30 in good health and CMV-seronegative. V and J are TRBV19 and TRBJ2-5, with 8 bases matching TRBD1. CDR3 in DNA: TGTGCCAGCCAGACAGGGGCAGAGACCCAGTACTTC. Protein product: CASQTGAETQYF. Using reference TRBV19 and TRBJ2-5 for the parts outside the CDR3, the full variable domain is DGGITQSPKYLFRKEGQNVTLSCEQNLNHDAMYWYRQDPGQGLRLIYYSQIVNDFQKGDIAEGYSVSREKKESFPLTVTSAQKNPTAFYLCASQTGAETQYFGPGTRLLVL.